This T cell receptor (beta chain) is drawn from a study of T cell repertoires in cytomegalovirus infection. For the study at large: An indication of both CMV infection and matching HLA type came from public TCR beta signatures.

Trimming took 6 bases from V and 4 from J, leaving 19 bases between them. The CDR3 has 16 amino acids. Study observations and caveats: The ex vivo response was dominated by HLA-C-restricted CMV-specific TCR beta clonotypes. Adding up the frequency of public TCR beta families identified people who carried CMV plus the relevant HLA.

TCRdb re-called the reads with MiXCR, one entry per CDR3 protein. Of around 450,000 distinct CDR3 sequences listed, approximately 10% were seen once; the top ten hold roughly 10%. Ten or more counts support this clonotype. The antigen remains unidentified. The chain employs TRBV12-3 or TRBV12-4 and TRBJ1-3; weak D call: TRBD1 (5 bases). The receptor was isolated from a human donor in good health (CMV status not recorded). Some clones in this sample may be carry-over from other donors' samples. The sample was PBMCs. CDR3 DNA: TGTGCCAGCAGCTTGGACGGCGGGGGAGGCGGAAACACCATATATTTT. This translates into CASSLDGGGGGNTIYF.